Listed here are 32 T cell receptor beta chains from one sample, sequenced in a study of cytomegalovirus exposure and HLA in healthy donors. The repertoire was sequenced with immunoSEQ multiplex PCR; TCRdb's copy has only in-frame clones and lacks some. This sample has tens of thousands of clones, with roughly 90% found just once. Sequencing was done on a sample of PBMCs. The origin of the receptors is a woman aged 18-29 years in good health and CMV-seronegative.

The chain employs TRBV28 and TRBJ2-7; TRBD2 agrees at 7 bases. V gave up 5 bases and J gave up 2 bases; unmatched junction bases: 12. The CDR3 spans 16 residues. CDR1 MDHEN and CDR2 SYDVKM come from the germline V gene. DNA for the CDR3: TGTGCCAGCAGTGCGGTCACAGCGGGGTGGGCCTACGAGCAGTACTTC. The encoded protein is CASSAVTAGWAYEQYF. The variable domain in full, completed from reference TRBV28 and TRBJ2-7, reads DVKVTQSSRYLVKRTGEKVFLECVQDMDHENMFWYRQDPGLGLRLIYFSYDVKMKEKGDIPEGYSVSREKKERFSLILESASTNQTSMYLCASSAVTAGWAYEQYFGPGTRLTVT.

The chain employs TRBV5-1 and TRBJ2-7; TRBD2 is a possible D gene (6 bases). In germline, CDR1 is SGHRS, CDR2 YFSETQ. V was clipped by 3 bases and J by 0 bases, with 16 bases between them. The CDR3 is 16 residues long. As DNA, the CDR3 is TGCGCCAGCAGCTCCCTTAGCGGCCTGAGCTCCTACGAGCAGTACTTC. Translated, it gives CASSSLSGLSSYEQYF. The full variable domain, rest sourced from reference TRBV5-1 and TRBJ2-7, is KAGVTQTPRYLIKTRGQQVTLSCSPISGHRSVSWYQQTPGQGLQFLFEYFSETQRNKGNFPGRFSGRQFSNSRSEMNVSTLELGDSALYLCASSSLSGLSSYEQYFGPGTRLTVT.

The genes are TRBV5-1 and TRBJ1-1, with D possibly being TRBD1 (5 bases). This CDR3 has 14 amino acids. Deletions cut 1 base from V and 3 bases from J, with 10 bases between. Germline V CDR1 and CDR2: SGHRS, YFSETQ. The CDR3 nucleotides are TGCGCCAGCAGCTTGCCCCAAGGGGACACTGAAGCTTTCTTT. Amino acid sequence: CASSLPQGDTEAFF.

The genes are TRBV18 and TRBJ2-7; 8 nucleotides align to TRBD1. V gave up 9 bases and J gave up 3 bases; unmatched junction bases: 13. The CDR3 totals 15 residues. The germline V gene encodes CDR1 KGHSH and CDR2 LQKENI. The CDR3 here is CASHPGGTGSYEQYF. In nucleotides, the CDR3 is TGTGCCAGTCACCCTGGGGGGACAGGAAGCTACGAGCAGTACTTC.

This chain's CDR3 is CASSLYGTSGLYEQYF. In DNA form, the CDR3 reads TGTGCCAGCAGTTTATATGGGACTAGCGGACTATACGAGCAGTACTTC. V gene TRBV28 combines with J gene TRBJ2-7, with 11 bases lining up with TRBD2. Per the germline V gene, CDR1 is MDHEN and CDR2 is SYDVKM. The V segment lost 1 base and the J segment 4 bases; nucleotides outside the gene matches: 6. This CDR3 comprises 16 residues.

V usage is TRBV25-1 and J usage is TRBJ2-1, with TRBD2 identical over 7 bases. From germline, CDR1 is MGHDK and CDR2 SYGVNS. The CDR3 sequence is 14 residues long. With 6 bases clipped from V and 4 bases from J, the junction kept 6 bases outside the gene matches. Written as DNA, the CDR3 is TGTGCCAGCAGAGAAACTAGCGTTTACAATGAGCAGTTCTTC. Translated: CASRETSVYNEQFF. The full variable domain, completed using reference TRBV25-1 and TRBJ2-1, is EADIYQTPRYLVIGTGKKITLECSQTMGHDKMYWYQQDPGMELHLIHYSYGVNSTEKGDLSSESTVSRIRTEHFPLTLESARPSHTSQYLCASRETSVYNEQFFGPGTRLTVL.

The rearrangement links TRBV18 to TRBJ1-1; D gene ambiguous. Germline V gene lookup returns CDR1 KGHSH and CDR2 LQKENI. The V and J ends lost 5 bases and 5 bases respectively, with 12 bases between them. This CDR3 is 13 amino acids long. CDR3 sequence (DNA): TGTGCCAGCTCAGCACAAGACTTGACTGAAGCTTTCTTT. Protein: CASSAQDLTEAFF.

The chain links TRBV28 to TRBJ2-5, with TRBD2 matching 16 bases. The CDR3 runs 17 residues. Germline CDR1 reads MDHEN; CDR2 reads SYDVKM. The V segment lost 5 bases and the J segment 5 bases; nucleotides outside the gene matches: 8. CDR3 amino acids: CASSHGTSGGAYETQYF. The DNA for the CDR3 is TGTGCCAGCAGTCATGGGACTAGCGGGGGGGCCTACGAGACCCAGTACTTC.

The gene calls are TRBV7-6 and TRBJ2-5, with 9 bases fitting TRBD1. Germline loops: CDR1 SGHVS, CDR2 FNYEAQ. CDR3 length: 16 residues. Trimming at V came to 5 bases and at J to 2 bases, leaving 9 bases not matched to a gene. The CDR3 is CASSPRPGQGQETQYF. For the CDR3, the DNA is TGTGCCAGCAGCCCTAGGCCGGGACAGGGACAAGAGACCCAGTACTTC.

The chain carries TRBV7-9 and TRBJ1-1, with 9 bases identical to TRBD1. V trimming: 3 bases; J trimming: 8 bases; junction bases outside the gene matches: 13. Germline V CDR1 and CDR2: SEHNR, FQNEAQ (reference sequence). The CDR3 contains 16 residues. The CDR3 spells CASSFTGGTSKPEAFF. The CDR3 DNA is TGTGCCAGCAGCTTCACAGGGGGCACGAGTAAACCCGAAGCTTTCTTT.

The sample holds one count of this clone. The chain carries TRBV19 and TRBJ2-2; TRBD1 matches at 8 bases. Losses at the gene ends were 3 bases for V and 7 bases for J; bases not matched to a gene: 13. Looked up from germline, CDR1 is LNHDA and CDR2 is SQIVND (reference sequence). The CDR3 has 17 amino acids. The CDR3 region is CASSIRRQGRWIGELFF. The DNA for the CDR3 is TGTGCCAGTAGTATCCGTCGACAGGGGAGATGGATCGGGGAGCTGTTTTTT.

The CDR3 nucleotides read TGTGCCAGCAGTTCTAGGAACAGGGGCCCAGGGATTGACTATGGCTACACCTTC. This sequence encodes CASSSRNRGPGIDYGYTF. V usage is TRBV27 and J usage is TRBJ1-2; 7 nucleotides agree with TRBD1. The V and J ends lost 4 bases and 3 bases, in that order; junction bases with no gene match: 17. CDR1 is MNHEY and CDR2 is SMNVEV in the germline V gene (reference sequence). This CDR3 has 18 residues.

The chain recombines TRBV5-1 with TRBJ1-1; D possibly corresponds to TRBD1 (6 bases). V lost 7 bases and J 5 bases, leaving 15 bases between the germline ends. Germline-derived CDR1 and CDR2 are SGHRS and YFSETQ. The CDR3 is 13 amino acids. The CDR3 DNA is TGCGCCAGCTCAAAAGCAGGGGTAACTGAAGCTTTCTTT. This sequence encodes CASSKAGVTEAFF.

This clone has a handful of counts. V gene TRBV29-1 combines with J gene TRBJ2-5; D gene ambiguous. CDR3 length: 10 amino acids. Germline values: CDR1 SQVTM, CDR2 ANQGSEA. In DNA form, the CDR3 reads TGCGCAACAGTCCAAGAGACCCAGTACTTC. Its translation: CATVQETQYF.

The rearrangement joins TRBV6-5 to TRBJ2-6, with D uncertain. CDR1 and CDR2 from the germline V gene are MNHEY and SVGAGI. The CDR3 spans 15 residues. V shed 5 bases and J shed 0 bases, with 8 bases lying between them. CDR3 amino acids: CASSKLDSGANVLTF. The DNA for the CDR3 is TGTGCCAGCAGTAAGCTAGACTCTGGGGCCAACGTCCTGACTTTC.

This chain connects TRBV7-6 to TRBJ2-1, with D perhaps TRBD2 (5 bases). The CDR3 spans 15 residues. Germline assignment: CDR1 SGHVS and CDR2 FNYEAQ. V lost 3 bases and J 6 bases, leaving 15 bases between the germline ends. CDR3 loop: CASSFRGVYGNEQFF. The CDR3 nucleotides are TGTGCCAGCAGCTTTCGGGGTGTATACGGCAATGAGCAGTTCTTC.

The chain employs TRBV2 and TRBJ1-2; D not certain. The CDR3 is 14 amino acids. V dropped 4 bases and J dropped 9 bases, with 18 bases sitting between them. Germline V gene data show CDR1 as SNHLY and CDR2 as FYNNEI. CDR3 sequence (DNA): TGTGCCAGCAGTGGATACGCGGGGTCCGTCCGCTACACCTTC. It specifies CASSGYAGSVRYTF.

V and J are TRBV19 and TRBJ1-5, with 7 nucleotides matching TRBD1. Germline trimming cut 3 bases from V and 7 bases from J; bases unmatched to any gene: 9. Germline CDR1 is LNHDA and CDR2 is SQIVND (reference sequence). CDR3 length: 15 residues. In nucleotides, the CDR3 is TGTGCCAGTAGTATGGGCGAGGGGGCAAGACAGCCCCAGCATTTT. This translates into CASSMGEGARQPQHF.

The genes are TRBV19 and TRBJ1-1; a weak D match, TRBD1 (6 bases). Germline V lookup: CDR1 LNHDA, CDR2 SQIVND (reference sequence). This CDR3 comprises 14 residues. V shed 7 bases and J shed 3 bases, with 15 bases lying between them. As DNA, the CDR3 is TGTGCCAGTACCAACCTACAGGGCCACACTGAAGCTTTCTTT. Translating gives CASTNLQGHTEAFF.

V gene TRBV5-4 combines with J gene TRBJ1-3; D is unclear. The CDR3 has 14 residues. Germline V gene data show CDR1 as SGHNT and CDR2 as YYREEE (reference sequence). V gave up 0 bases and J gave up 2 bases, with 6 bases separating them. The CDR3 DNA follows: TGTGCCAGCAGCTTGGGGGCTCCTGGAAACACCATATATTTT. It is translated as CASSLGAPGNTIYF.

V gene TRBV5-4 combines with J gene TRBJ2-5; 11 positions match TRBD2. The CDR3 loop spans 15 amino acids. V lost 4 bases to trimming and J lost 3 bases; unmatched junction nucleotides: 5. Germline V gene lookup returns CDR1 SGHNT and CDR2 YYREEE (reference sequence). Written as DNA, the CDR3 is TGTGCCAGCAGCGCCCTGACTAGCGGGGAAGAGACCCAGTACTTC. This encodes CASSALTSGEETQYF.

The chain carries TRBV6-4 and TRBJ2-1, with 13 positions matching TRBD2. CDR1 is MRHNA and CDR2 is SNTAGT in the germline V gene. V lost 2 bases to trimming and J lost 10 bases; unmatched junction nucleotides: 11. The CDR3 sequence is 17 residues long. The CDR3 DNA reads TGTGCCAGCAGTGACAAGTACGCGGGACTAGCGGGACACGAGCAGTTCTTC. This sequence encodes CASSDKYAGLAGHEQFF.

This rearrangement joins TRBV6-1 to TRBJ1-5; D is unclear. The CDR3 is made up of 18 amino acids. Germline CDR1 is MNHNS and CDR2 is SASEGT. V was pared by 0 bases and J by 0 bases, with 15 bases between. The CDR3 sequence is CASSEAVGGLPSNQPQHF. The CDR3 DNA follows: TGTGCCAGCAGTGAAGCGGTAGGAGGCCTTCCTAGCAATCAGCCCCAGCATTTT.

The chain recombines TRBV9 with TRBJ1-4, with D possibly being TRBD1 (6 bases). Germline V gives CDR1 SGDLS, CDR2 YYNGEE. There are 15 residues in the CDR3. V was trimmed by 0 bases and J by 7 bases, leaving 13 bases between them. Here the CDR3 reads CASSVGLGASEKLFF. The CDR3 coding sequence is TGTGCCAGCAGCGTAGGTCTGGGGGCGAGTGAAAAACTGTTTTTT.

J is TRBJ2-2 and V is TRBV5-1; 7 nucleotides match TRBD2. This CDR3 is built from 16 residues. The trim removed 3 bases at V and 5 bases at J, leaving 10 bases unmatched. Germline assignment: CDR1 SGHRS and CDR2 YFSETQ. The CDR3 here is CASSSGQSSGTGELFF. The CDR3 coding sequence is TGCGCCAGCAGCTCGGGGCAGAGTAGCGGGACCGGGGAGCTGTTTTTT. Variable domain in full (rest from reference TRBV5-1 and TRBJ2-2): KAGVTQTPRYLIKTRGQQVTLSCSPISGHRSVSWYQQTPGQGLQFLFEYFSETQRNKGNFPGRFSGRQFSNSRSEMNVSTLELGDSALYLCASSSGQSSGTGELFFGEGSRLTVL.

The V and J genes are TRBV5-1 and TRBJ2-7, with D perhaps matching TRBD1 (6 bases). The CDR3 totals 14 residues. With 4 bases removed from V and 0 bases from J, the gap between germline ends came to 11 bases. The V gene's germline CDR1 is SGHRS and CDR2 YFSETQ. CDR3 bases: TGCGCCAGCAGCCCCCGACAGGACTCCTACGAGCAGTACTTC. Translating it yields CASSPRQDSYEQYF.

This clone was found a few times. This chain connects TRBV5-4 to TRBJ2-5; 8 bases map to TRBD2. V lost 1 base, J lost 1 base, and 6 bases stayed unmatched. Germline V gene sequence: CDR1 SGHNT, CDR2 YYREEE (reference sequence). This CDR3 region has 16 residues. The DNA for the CDR3 is TGTGCCAGCAGCTTGACTGGCGGGGGGACCCAAGAGACCCAGTACTTC. Amino acid sequence: CASSLTGGGTQETQYF.

The rearrangement joins TRBV19 to TRBJ2-7; 13 bases align to TRBD2. Germline CDR1 and CDR2: LNHDA and SQIVND (reference sequence). The CDR3 has 15 amino acids. Trimming removed 5 bases from V and 3 bases from J; junction bases left unmatched: 4. The CDR3 DNA is TGTGCCAGTAGTTTGGGACTAGCGGGAATCTACGAGCAGTACTTC. Its protein is CASSLGLAGIYEQYF.

The genes are TRBV11-2 and TRBJ2-3, with D possibly being TRBD2 (6 bases). The CDR3 is 16 residues long. Germline loops: CDR1 SGHAT, CDR2 FQNNGV. The V end lost 0 bases, the J end lost 4 bases, and 14 bases lay between the germline ends. The CDR3 bases are TGTGCCAGCAGCTTAGAGGCTCCCCGGGGGTCAGATACGCAGTATTTT. It specifies CASSLEAPRGSDTQYF.

The chain has TRBV19 and TRBJ1-6; maybe TRBD1 (5 bases). The germline gives CDR1 LNHDA, CDR2 SQIVND (reference sequence). This CDR3 contains 15 residues. Trimming pared 1 base from V and 7 bases from J, leaving 11 bases between. DNA of the CDR3: TGTGCCAGTAGTATAGTGGAACAGGCCAATTCACCCCTCCACTTT. Translation: CASSIVEQANSPLHF.

The chain joins TRBV2 to TRBJ2-4, with a possible D match to TRBD2 (6 bases). V was shortened by 4 bases and J by 3 bases, with 13 bases between the two germline ends. CDR3 length: 15 amino acids. The germline CDR1 and CDR2 sequences are SNHLY and FYNNEI. The CDR3 protein is CASSGRGTDKNIQYF. The CDR3 coding sequence is TGTGCCAGCAGTGGTCGGGGGACGGACAAAAACATTCAGTACTTC.

J is TRBJ2-5 and V is TRBV7-8, with 9 bases lining up with TRBD2. The CDR3 has 16 amino acids. CDR1 SGHVS and CDR2 FQNEAQ come from the germline V gene. Trimming at V came to 2 bases and at J to 1 base, leaving 5 bases not matched to a gene. The CDR3 is CASSLMGGRAQETQYF. The CDR3, as DNA: TGTGCCAGCAGCTTAATGGGCGGGAGGGCCCAAGAGACCCAGTACTTC.